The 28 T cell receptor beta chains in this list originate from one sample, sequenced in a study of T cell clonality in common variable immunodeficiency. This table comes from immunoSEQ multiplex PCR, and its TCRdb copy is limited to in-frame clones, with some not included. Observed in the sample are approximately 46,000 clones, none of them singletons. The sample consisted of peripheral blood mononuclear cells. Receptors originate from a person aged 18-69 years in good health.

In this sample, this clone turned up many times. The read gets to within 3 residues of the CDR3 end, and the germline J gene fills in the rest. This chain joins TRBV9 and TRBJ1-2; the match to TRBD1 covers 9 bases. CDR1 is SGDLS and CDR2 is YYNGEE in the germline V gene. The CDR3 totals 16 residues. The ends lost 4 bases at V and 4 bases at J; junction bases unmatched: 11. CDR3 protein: CASSQIGQGKAYGYTF. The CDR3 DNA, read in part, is TGTGCCAGCAGCCAAATCGGACAGGGGAAGGCCTATGGC.

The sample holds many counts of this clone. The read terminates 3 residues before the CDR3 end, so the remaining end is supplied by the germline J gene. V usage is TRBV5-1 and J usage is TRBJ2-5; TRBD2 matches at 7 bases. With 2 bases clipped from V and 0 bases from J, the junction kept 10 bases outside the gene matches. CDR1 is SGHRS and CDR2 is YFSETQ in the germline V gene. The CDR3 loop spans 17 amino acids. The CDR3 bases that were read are TGCGCCAGCAGCTTCCTAGGTTTGGGGGGGTACCAAGAGACC. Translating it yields CASSFLGLGGYQET. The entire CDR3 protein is CASSFLGLGGYQETQYF.

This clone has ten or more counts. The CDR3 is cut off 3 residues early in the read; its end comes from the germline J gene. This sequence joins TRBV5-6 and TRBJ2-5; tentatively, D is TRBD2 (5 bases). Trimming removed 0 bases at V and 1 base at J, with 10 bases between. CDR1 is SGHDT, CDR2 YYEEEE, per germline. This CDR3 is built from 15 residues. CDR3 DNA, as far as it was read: TGTGCCAGCAGCTTGGTGAGAGGGTTCCAAGAGACC. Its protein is CASSLVRGFQET. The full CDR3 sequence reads CASSLVRGFQETQYF.

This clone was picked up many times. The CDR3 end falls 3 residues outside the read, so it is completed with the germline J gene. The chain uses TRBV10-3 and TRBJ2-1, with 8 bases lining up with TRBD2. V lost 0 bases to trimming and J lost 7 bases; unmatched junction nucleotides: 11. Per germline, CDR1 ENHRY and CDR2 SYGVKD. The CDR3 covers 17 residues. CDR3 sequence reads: CAISESTGLGGGNEQFF. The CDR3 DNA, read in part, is TGTGCCATCAGTGAGTCGACGGGACTAGGAGGGGGGAATGAG.

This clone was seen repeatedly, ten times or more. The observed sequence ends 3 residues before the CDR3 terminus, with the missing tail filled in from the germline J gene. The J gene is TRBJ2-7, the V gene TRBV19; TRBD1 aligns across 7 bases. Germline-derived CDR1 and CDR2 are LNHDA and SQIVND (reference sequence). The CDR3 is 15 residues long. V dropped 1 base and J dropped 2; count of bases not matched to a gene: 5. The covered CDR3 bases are TGTGCCAGTAGTATAGGTCCCGGGACAGCCTACGAG. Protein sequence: CASSIGPGTAYE. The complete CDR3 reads CASSIGPGTAYEQYF.

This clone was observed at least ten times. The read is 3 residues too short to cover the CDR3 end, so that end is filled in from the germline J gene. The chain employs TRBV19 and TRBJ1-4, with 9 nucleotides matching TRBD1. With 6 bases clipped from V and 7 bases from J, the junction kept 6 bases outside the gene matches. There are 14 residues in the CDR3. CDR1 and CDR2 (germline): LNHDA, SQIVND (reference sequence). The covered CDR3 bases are TGTGCCAGTAGCACGGGACAGGGCACTGAAAAA. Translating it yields CASSTGQGTEK. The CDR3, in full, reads CASSTGQGTEKLFF.

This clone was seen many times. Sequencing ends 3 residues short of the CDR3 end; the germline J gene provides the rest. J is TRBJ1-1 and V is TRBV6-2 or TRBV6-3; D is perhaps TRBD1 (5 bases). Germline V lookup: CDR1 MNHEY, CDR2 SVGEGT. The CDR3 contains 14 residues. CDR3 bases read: TGTGCCAGCAGTTTTTTGGACACACAACTGGCG. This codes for CASSFLDTQLA. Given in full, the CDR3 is CASSFLDTQLAAFF.

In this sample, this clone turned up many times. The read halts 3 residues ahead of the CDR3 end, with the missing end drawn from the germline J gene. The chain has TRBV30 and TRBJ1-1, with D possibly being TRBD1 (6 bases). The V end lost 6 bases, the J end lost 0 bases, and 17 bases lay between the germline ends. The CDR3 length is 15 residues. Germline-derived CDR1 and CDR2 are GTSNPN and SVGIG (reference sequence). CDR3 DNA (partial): TGTGCCTGCCCTCCCAATTCAGGGGTGAACACTGAA. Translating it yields CACPPNSGVNTE. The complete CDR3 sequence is CACPPNSGVNTEAFF.

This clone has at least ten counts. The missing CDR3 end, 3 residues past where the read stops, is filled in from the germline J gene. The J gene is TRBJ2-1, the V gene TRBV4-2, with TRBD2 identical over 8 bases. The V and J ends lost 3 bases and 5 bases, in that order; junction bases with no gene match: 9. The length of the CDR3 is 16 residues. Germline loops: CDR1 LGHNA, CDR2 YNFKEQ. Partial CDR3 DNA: TGTGCCAGCAGCCAGGGGCCGGGACTAGTAGACAATGAG. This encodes CASSQGPGLVDNE. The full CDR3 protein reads CASSQGPGLVDNEQFF.

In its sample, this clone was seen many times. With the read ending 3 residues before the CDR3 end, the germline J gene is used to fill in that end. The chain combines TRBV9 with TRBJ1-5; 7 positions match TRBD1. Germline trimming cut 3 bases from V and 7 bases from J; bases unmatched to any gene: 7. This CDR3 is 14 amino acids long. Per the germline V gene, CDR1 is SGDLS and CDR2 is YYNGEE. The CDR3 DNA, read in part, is TGTGCCAGCAGCGCACAGGGAGGGGGCCAGCCC. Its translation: CASSAQGGGQP. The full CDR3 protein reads CASSAQGGGQPQHF.

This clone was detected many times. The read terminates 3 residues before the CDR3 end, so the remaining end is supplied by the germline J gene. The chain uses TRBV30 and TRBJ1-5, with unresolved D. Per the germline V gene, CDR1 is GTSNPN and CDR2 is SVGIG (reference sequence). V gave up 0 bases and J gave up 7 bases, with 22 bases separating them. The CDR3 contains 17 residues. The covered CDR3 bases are TGTGCCTGGAGTGTCTCTTCCTCGCAGGTGGTCCGGCAGCCC. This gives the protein CAWSVSSSQVVRQP. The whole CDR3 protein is CAWSVSSSQVVRQPQHF. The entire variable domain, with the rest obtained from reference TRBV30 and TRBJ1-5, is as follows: SQTIHQWPATLVQPVGSPLSLECTVEGTSNPNLYWYRQAAGRGLQLLFYSVGIGQISSEVPQNLSASRPQDRQFILSSKKLLLSDSGFYLCAWSVSSSQVVRQPQHFGDGTRLSIL.

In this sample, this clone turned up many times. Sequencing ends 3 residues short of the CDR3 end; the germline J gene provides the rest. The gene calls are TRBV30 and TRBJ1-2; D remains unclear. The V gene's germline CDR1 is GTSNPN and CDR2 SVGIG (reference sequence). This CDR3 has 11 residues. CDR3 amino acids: CAWSQFHDYTF. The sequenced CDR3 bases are TGTGCCTGGAGCCAGTTCCATGAC.

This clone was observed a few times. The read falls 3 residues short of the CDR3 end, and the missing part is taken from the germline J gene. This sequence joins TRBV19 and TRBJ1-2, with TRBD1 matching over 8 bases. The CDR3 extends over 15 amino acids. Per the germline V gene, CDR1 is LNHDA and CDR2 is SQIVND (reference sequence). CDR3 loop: CASSRQGTESYDYTF. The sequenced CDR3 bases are TGTGCCAGTAGTAGACAGGGGACTGAATCCTACGAC. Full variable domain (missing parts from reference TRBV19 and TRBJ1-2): DGGITQSPKYLFRKEGQNVTLSCEQNLNHDAMYWYRQDPGQGLRLIYYSQIVNDFQKGDIAEGYSVSREKKESFPLTVTSAQKNPTAFYLCASSRQGTESYDYTFGSGTRLTVV.

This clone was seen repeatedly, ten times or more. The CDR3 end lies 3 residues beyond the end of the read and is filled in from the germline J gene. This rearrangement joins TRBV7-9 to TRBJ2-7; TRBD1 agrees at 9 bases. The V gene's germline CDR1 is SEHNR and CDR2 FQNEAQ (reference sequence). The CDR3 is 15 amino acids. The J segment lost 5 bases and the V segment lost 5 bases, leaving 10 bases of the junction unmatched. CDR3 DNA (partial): TGTGCCAGCAGCCCCAGGAACAGGGGGCTTCACGAG. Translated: CASSPRNRGLHE. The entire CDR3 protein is CASSPRNRGLHEQYF.

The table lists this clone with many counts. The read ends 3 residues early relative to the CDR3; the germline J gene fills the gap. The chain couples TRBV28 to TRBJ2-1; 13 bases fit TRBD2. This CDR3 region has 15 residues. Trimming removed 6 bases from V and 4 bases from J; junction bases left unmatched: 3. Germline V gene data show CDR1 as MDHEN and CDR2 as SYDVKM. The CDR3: CASSPTSGRYNEQFF. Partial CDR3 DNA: TGTGCCAGCAGCCCGACTAGCGGGAGGTACAATGAG.

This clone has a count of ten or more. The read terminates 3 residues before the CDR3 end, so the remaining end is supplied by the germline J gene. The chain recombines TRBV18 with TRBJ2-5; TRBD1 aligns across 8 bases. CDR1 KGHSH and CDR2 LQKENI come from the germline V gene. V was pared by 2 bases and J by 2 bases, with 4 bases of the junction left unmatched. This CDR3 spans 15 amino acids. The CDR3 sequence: CASSPTTGAQETQYF. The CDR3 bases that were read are TGTGCCAGCTCACCAACGACAGGGGCTCAAGAGACC.

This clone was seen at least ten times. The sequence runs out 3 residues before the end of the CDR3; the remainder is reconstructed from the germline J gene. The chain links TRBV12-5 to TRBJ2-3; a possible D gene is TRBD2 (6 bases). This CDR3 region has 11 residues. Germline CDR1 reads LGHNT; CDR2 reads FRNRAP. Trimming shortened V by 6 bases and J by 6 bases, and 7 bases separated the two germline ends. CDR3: CASGRGDTQYF. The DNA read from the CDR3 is TGTGCTAGTGGCCGGGGGGATACG.

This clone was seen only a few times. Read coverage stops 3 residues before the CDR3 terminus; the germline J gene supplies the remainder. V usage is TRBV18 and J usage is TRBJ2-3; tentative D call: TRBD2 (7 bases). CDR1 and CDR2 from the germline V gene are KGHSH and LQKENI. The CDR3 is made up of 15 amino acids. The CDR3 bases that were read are TGTGCCAGCTCACCATGGGGGGGGGCCAATCAGCCG. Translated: CASSPWGGANQP. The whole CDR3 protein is CASSPWGGANQPQYF.

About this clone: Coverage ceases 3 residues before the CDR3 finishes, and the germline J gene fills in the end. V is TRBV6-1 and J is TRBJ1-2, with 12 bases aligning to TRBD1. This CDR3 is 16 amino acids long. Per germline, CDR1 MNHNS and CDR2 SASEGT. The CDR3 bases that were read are TGTGCCAGCAGTGAGATGGGACAGGGGGCACTGTACGAC. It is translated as CASSEMGQGALYD. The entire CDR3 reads CASSEMGQGALYDYTF.

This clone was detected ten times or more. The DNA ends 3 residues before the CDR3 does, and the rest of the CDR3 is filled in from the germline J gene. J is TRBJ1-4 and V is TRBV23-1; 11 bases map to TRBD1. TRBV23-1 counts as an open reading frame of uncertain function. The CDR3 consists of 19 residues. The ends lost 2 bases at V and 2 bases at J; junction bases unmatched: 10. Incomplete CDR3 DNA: TGCGCCAGCAGTCAACCCCCGGGACAGGGGGTAGGGACTAATGAAAAA. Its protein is CASSQPPGQGVGTNEK. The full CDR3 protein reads CASSQPPGQGVGTNEKLFF.

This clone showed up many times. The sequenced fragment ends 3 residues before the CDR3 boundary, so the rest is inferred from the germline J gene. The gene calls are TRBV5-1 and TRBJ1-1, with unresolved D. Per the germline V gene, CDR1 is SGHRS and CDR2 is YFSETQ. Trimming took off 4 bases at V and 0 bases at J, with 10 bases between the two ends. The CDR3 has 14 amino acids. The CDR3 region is CASSIGSLNTEAFF. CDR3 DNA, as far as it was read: TGCGCCAGCAGCATAGGGTCCTTGAACACTGAA.

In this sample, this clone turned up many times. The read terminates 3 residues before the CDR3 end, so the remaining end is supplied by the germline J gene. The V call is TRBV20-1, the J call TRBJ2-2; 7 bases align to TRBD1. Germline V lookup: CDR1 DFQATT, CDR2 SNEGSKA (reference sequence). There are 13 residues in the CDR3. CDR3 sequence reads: CSAEGQTNEKLFF. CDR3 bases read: TGCAGTGCTGAGGGACAGACTAATGAAAAG.

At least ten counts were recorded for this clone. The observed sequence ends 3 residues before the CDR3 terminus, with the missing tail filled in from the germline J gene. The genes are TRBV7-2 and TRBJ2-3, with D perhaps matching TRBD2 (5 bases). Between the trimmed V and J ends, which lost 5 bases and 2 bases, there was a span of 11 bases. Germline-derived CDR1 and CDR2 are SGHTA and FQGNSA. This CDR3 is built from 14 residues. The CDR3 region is CASSLGLTTDTQYF. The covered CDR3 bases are TGTGCCAGCAGCCTTGGACTTACCACAGATACG.

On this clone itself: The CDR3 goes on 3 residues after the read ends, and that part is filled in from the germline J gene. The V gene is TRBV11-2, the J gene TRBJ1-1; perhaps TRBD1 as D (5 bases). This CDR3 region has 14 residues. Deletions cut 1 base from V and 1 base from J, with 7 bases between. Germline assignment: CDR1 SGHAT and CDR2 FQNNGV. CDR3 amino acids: CASSLVRGNTEAFF. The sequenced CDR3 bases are TGTGCCAGCAGCTTAGTGAGGGGGAACACTGAA.

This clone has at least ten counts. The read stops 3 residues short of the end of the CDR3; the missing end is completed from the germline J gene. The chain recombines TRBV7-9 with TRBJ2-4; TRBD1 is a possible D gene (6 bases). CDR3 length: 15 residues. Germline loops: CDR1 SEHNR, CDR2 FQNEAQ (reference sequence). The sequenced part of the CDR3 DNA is TGTGCCAGCAGCTTAGTTGGGGGCCCCTTTGTCGTT. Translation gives CASSLVGGPFVV. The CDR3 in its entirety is CASSLVGGPFVVQYF.

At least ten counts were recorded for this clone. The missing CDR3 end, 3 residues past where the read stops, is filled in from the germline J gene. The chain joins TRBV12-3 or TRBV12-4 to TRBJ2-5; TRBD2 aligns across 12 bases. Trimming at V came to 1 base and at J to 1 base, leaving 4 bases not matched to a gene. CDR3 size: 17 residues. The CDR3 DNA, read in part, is TGTGCCAGCAGTTTAGGGCCTAGCGGGGGGGCCCAAGAGACC. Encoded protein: CASSLGPSGGAQET. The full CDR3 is CASSLGPSGGAQETQYF.

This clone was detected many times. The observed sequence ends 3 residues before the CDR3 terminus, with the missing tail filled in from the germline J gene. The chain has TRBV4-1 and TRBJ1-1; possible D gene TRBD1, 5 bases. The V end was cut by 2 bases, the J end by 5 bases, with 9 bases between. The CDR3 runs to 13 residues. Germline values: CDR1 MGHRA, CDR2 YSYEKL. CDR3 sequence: CASSQSGGTEAFF. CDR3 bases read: TGCGCCAGCAGCCAAAGCGGGGGGACTGAA.

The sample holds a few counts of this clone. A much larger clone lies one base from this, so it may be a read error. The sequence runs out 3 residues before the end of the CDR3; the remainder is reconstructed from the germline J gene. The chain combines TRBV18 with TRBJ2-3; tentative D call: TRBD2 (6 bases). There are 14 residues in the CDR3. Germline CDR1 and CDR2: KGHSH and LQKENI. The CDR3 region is CASSPAGLGQPQYF. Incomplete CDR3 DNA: TGTGCCAGCTCACCAGCGGGGCTCGGTCAGCCG.